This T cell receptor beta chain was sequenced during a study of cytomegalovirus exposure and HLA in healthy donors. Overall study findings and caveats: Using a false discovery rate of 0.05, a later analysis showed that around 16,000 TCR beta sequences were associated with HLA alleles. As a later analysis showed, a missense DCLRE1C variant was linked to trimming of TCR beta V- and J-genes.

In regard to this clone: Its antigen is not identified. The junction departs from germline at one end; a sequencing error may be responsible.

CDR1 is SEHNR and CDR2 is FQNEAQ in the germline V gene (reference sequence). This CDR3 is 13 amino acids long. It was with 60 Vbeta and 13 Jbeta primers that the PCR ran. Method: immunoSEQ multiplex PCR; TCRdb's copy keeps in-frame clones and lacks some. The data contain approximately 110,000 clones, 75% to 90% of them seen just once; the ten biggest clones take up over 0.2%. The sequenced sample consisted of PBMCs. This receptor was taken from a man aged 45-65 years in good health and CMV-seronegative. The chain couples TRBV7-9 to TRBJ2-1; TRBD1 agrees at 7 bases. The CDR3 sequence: CSSSLSTGTVEFF. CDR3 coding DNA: TGTTCCAGCAGCCTCAGTACCGGGACAGTCGAGTTCTTC.